This passage covers 28 T cell receptor beta chains from one sample sequenced in a study of OX40 agonist ivuxolimab in advanced cancers. Repertoires were generated with immunoSEQ multiplex PCR, while TCRdb's copy carries only in-frame clones and drops some. The repertoire holds approximately 43,000 clones, with more than 70% as singletons. The source was CD4+ or CD8+ T cells sorted from blood, collected in a trial of the OX40 agonist ivuxolimab. These receptors originate from an adult with an advanced solid tumor such as melanoma, head and neck, liver or kidney cancer.

V usage is TRBV6-6 and J usage is TRBJ2-7; TRBD1 or TRBD2 may be the D gene (6 bases each). CDR3 size: 14 residues. V was cut by 4 bases and J by 3 bases, with 13 bases left in between. Germline-derived CDR1 and CDR2 are MNHNY and SVGAGI (reference sequence). The CDR3 protein is CASSWGADSYEQYF. CDR3 sequence (DNA): TGTGCCAGCAGTTGGGGGGCGGATAGCTACGAGCAGTACTTC.

The V gene is TRBV5-1, the J gene TRBJ2-3, with 9 bases that match TRBD2. There are 13 residues in the CDR3. Trimming cost V 7 bases and J 2 bases; bases outside gene matches: 2. CDR1 SGHRS and CDR2 YFSETQ come from the germline V gene. CDR3 coding DNA: TGCGCCAGCGGGACTAGCCCCACAGATACGCAGTATTTT. This codes for CASGTSPTDTQYF.

The rearrangement uses TRBV9 and TRBJ1-3; TRBD1 might be the D (5 bases). Germline values: CDR1 SGDLS, CDR2 YYNGEE. This CDR3 contains 18 residues. V lost 0 bases to trimming and J lost 0 bases, with 16 bases between them. The DNA for the CDR3 is TGTGCCAGCAGCGTAGGCGGTTGGGGACTAACCTCTGGAAACACCATATATTTT. Protein product: CASSVGGWGLTSGNTIYF.

This sequence joins TRBV27 and TRBJ1-1, with D tentatively TRBD1 (6 bases). V was trimmed by 5 bases and J by 1 base, leaving 14 bases between them. Germline CDR1 and CDR2: MNHEY and SMNVEV (reference sequence). The CDR3 is 15 amino acids. CDR3: CASSQNRVWNTEAFF. The CDR3 nucleotides are TGTGCCAGCAGTCAAAACAGGGTTTGGAACACTGAAGCTTTCTTT.

The V call is TRBV2, the J call TRBJ1-3, with 7 bases matching TRBD1. The germline CDR1 and CDR2 sequences are SNHLY and FYNNEI. This CDR3 is built from 14 residues. With 6 bases clipped from V and 0 bases from J, the junction kept 2 bases outside the gene matches. CDR3 loop: CASSEGASGNTIYF. CDR3 bases: TGTGCCAGCAGCGAGGGGGCCTCTGGAAACACCATATATTTT.

The rearrangement joins TRBV4-1 to TRBJ2-3, with D perhaps matching TRBD1 (6 bases). Trimming removed 5 bases at V and 0 bases at J, with 15 bases between. This CDR3 is built from 16 residues. Germline values: CDR1 MGHRA, CDR2 YSYEKL. CDR3 sequence (DNA): TGCGCCAGCAGCTTAAGGGGGTTCCAAAGCACAGATACGCAGTATTTT. This translates into CASSLRGFQSTDTQYF.

This clone was recorded a few times. J is TRBJ1-1 and V is TRBV9; no firm D call. Germline loops: CDR1 SGDLS, CDR2 YYNGEE. Trimming shortened V by 3 bases and J by 3 bases, and 12 bases separated the two germline ends. CDR3 length: 14 residues. CDR3 residues: CASSALDAYTEAFF. For the CDR3, the DNA is TGTGCCAGCAGCGCCCTGGACGCCTACACTGAAGCTTTCTTT.

The chain recombines TRBV29-1 with TRBJ1-1; TRBD1 matches 7 bases. Germline V lookup: CDR1 SQVTM, CDR2 ANQGSEA. CDR3 length equals 15 residues. Germline trimming cut 1 base from V and 4 bases from J; bases unmatched to any gene: 9. The CDR3 coding sequence is TGCAGCGTTGAAGGACAGGGAGGGGGCGGCACTGAAGCTTTCTTT. Its protein is CSVEGQGGGGTEAFF.

This clone appeared once. The chain links TRBV2 to TRBJ2-3, with D uncertain. V was cut by 7 bases and J by 6 bases, with 11 bases left in between. In germline, CDR1 is SNHLY, CDR2 FYNNEI. CDR3 length: 12 residues. In nucleotides, the CDR3 is TGTGCCAGCAACAGAGAAACGGATACGCAGTATTTT. It encodes CASNRETDTQYF.

This clone is medium-sized in the sample. This chain joins TRBV4-3 and TRBJ1-1; D unclear. The CDR3 has 15 amino acids. Germline V gene lookup returns CDR1 LGHNA and CDR2 YSLEER. The V and J ends lost 4 bases and 1 base respectively, with 13 bases between them. CDR3 in amino acids: CASSRSHEGNTEAFF. CDR3 DNA sequence: TGCGCCAGCAGCCGATCACATGAGGGGAACACTGAAGCTTTCTTT.

V is TRBV27 and J is TRBJ1-5; D ambiguous. The CDR3 runs to 15 residues. V lost 1 base and J lost 6, with 13 bases in between. CDR1 is MNHEY and CDR2 is SMNVEV in the germline V gene (reference sequence). The CDR3 spells CASSLFSGGVQPQHF. Here the CDR3 DNA reads TGTGCCAGCAGTTTATTTTCCGGTGGGGTTCAGCCCCAGCATTTT.

The chain has TRBV5-5 and TRBJ2-3; 13 nucleotides agree with TRBD2. The CDR3 covers 16 residues. The V gene end was trimmed by 4 bases and the J gene end by 3 bases; junction bases not matched to a gene: 5. Germline CDR1 is SGHKS and CDR2 is YYEKEE (reference sequence). CDR3 loop: CASSPSTSGGTDTQYF. The CDR3 nucleotides are TGTGCCAGCAGCCCCTCGACTAGCGGGGGGACAGATACGCAGTATTTT.

This sequence joins TRBV5-1 and TRBJ2-7, with a weak D call TRBD1 (5 bases). CDR1 and CDR2 (germline): SGHRS, YFSETQ. There are 13 residues in the CDR3. V was clipped by 0 bases and J by 1 base, with 5 bases between them. The CDR3 is CASSLAGSYEQYF. The CDR3 coding sequence is TGCGCCAGCAGCTTGGCAGGGTCCTACGAGCAGTACTTC.

V usage is TRBV5-1 and J usage is TRBJ2-6; D possibly corresponds to TRBD1 (5 bases). Trimming shortened V by 2 bases and J by 2 bases, and 8 bases separated the two germline ends. The CDR3 runs to 15 residues. Germline CDR1 SGHRS, CDR2 YFSETQ. CDR3 in DNA: TGCGCCAGCAGCTTTGGGGCTGCTGGGGCCAACGTCCTGACTTTC. Translating it yields CASSFGAAGANVLTF.

The V and J genes are TRBV5-4 and TRBJ1-2, with 7 bases that match TRBD1. CDR1 and CDR2 from the germline V gene are SGHNT and YYREEE (reference sequence). The CDR3 consists of 13 residues. The junction had 2 bases not matched to a gene; V was cut back by 4 bases and J by 2 bases. DNA for the CDR3: TGTGCCAGCAGCCGGGACAGAAACTATGGCTACACCTTC. Translating gives CASSRDRNYGYTF.

The V call is TRBV7-9, the J call TRBJ1-6; 7 nucleotides align to TRBD1. CDR1 is SEHNR, CDR2 FQNEAQ, per germline (reference sequence). The CDR3 is 17 residues long. V lost 1 base, J lost 6 bases, and 9 bases stayed unmatched. The CDR3 reads CASSLGQGRGPNSPLHF. The CDR3 DNA reads as TGTGCCAGCAGCTTAGGACAGGGTAGAGGACCTAATTCACCCCTCCACTTT. The complete variable domain, with remaining parts taken from reference TRBV7-9 and TRBJ1-6, reads DTGVSQNPRHKITKRGQNVTFRCDPISEHNRLYWYRQTLGQGPEFLTYFQNEAQLEKSRLLSDRFSAERPKGSFSTLEIQRTEQGDSAMYLCASSLGQGRGPNSPLHFGNGTRLTVT.

This clone was counted a few times. The chain uses TRBV6-1 and TRBJ1-2, with a weak D call TRBD1 (5 bases). Germline CDR1 and CDR2: MNHNS and SASEGT. V was shortened by 9 bases and J by 3 bases, with 11 bases between the two germline ends. The CDR3 has 12 amino acids. CDR3 coding DNA: TGTGCCAGAGGGGACGGATACTATGGCTACACCTTC. Translated: CARGDGYYGYTF.

This chain connects TRBV6-1 to TRBJ1-1; D not resolved. The CDR3 sequence is 14 residues long. Germline CDR1 reads MNHNS; CDR2 reads SASEGT. Trimming pared 2 bases from V and 0 bases from J, leaving 7 bases between. Here the CDR3 DNA reads TGTGCCAGCAGTGAAAACACAATGAACACTGAAGCTTTCTTT. Translating gives CASSENTMNTEAFF.

This chain connects TRBV5-6 to TRBJ1-2; 10 bases match TRBD1. The CDR3 is 15 residues long. Trimming cost V 4 bases and J 2 bases; bases outside gene matches: 5. Germline CDR1 is SGHDT and CDR2 is YYEEEE. This CDR3 reads CASSPGTGVNYGYTF. CDR3 sequence (DNA): TGTGCCAGCAGCCCCGGGACAGGGGTAAACTATGGCTACACCTTC.

The rearrangement links TRBV5-4 to TRBJ1-6, with 9 positions matching TRBD1. Looked up from germline, CDR1 is SGHNT and CDR2 is YYREEE (reference sequence). The CDR3 loop spans 15 amino acids. V lost 3 bases to trimming and J lost 5 bases; unmatched junction nucleotides: 3. The CDR3 nucleotides read TGTGCCAGCAGCTCGCGGACAGGGGATAATTCACCCCTCCACTTT. It translates to CASSSRTGDNSPLHF.

This clone appeared a few times. The V call is TRBV11-3, the J call TRBJ2-2, with 10 bases identical to TRBD1. The V gene's germline CDR1 is SGHNT and CDR2 YENEEA. This CDR3 has 14 residues. V dropped 10 bases and J dropped 5; count of bases not matched to a gene: 7. This CDR3 reads CATKRQGATGELFF. Here the CDR3 DNA reads TGTGCCACCAAACGACAGGGGGCAACCGGGGAGCTGTTTTTT.

The sample holds a few counts of this clone. This chain joins TRBV5-4 and TRBJ2-1, with TRBD1 matching over 8 bases. CDR1 is SGHNT, CDR2 YYREEE, per germline (reference sequence). Losses at the gene ends were 1 base for V and 9 bases for J; bases not matched to a gene: 9. CDR3 size: 15 residues. This CDR3 reads CASSLKQGETTEQFF. The CDR3 bases are TGTGCCAGCAGCTTGAAACAGGGGGAGACGACTGAGCAGTTCTTC.

V gene TRBV4-2 combines with J gene TRBJ2-3, with 7 bases aligning to TRBD2. Losses at the gene ends were 1 base for V and 1 base for J; bases not matched to a gene: 5. The V gene's germline CDR1 is LGHNA and CDR2 YNFKEQ. This CDR3 contains 16 residues. The CDR3 sequence is CASSQVGAGGTDTQYF. In nucleotides, the CDR3 is TGTGCCAGCAGCCAAGTCGGGGCGGGGGGCACAGATACGCAGTATTTT.

This clone was counted a single time. V and J are TRBV19 and TRBJ1-1; no clear D gene. CDR1 LNHDA and CDR2 SQIVND come from the germline V gene (reference sequence). CDR3 length: 13 amino acids. Trimming took off 8 bases at V and 1 base at J, with 11 bases between the two ends. CDR3 region: CASSAGRNTEAFF. The DNA for the CDR3 is TGTGCCAGTTCCGCCGGGAGGAACACTGAAGCTTTCTTT. Drawing the rest from reference TRBV19 and TRBJ1-1, the complete variable domain is DGGITQSPKYLFRKEGQNVTLSCEQNLNHDAMYWYRQDPGQGLRLIYYSQIVNDFQKGDIAEGYSVSREKKESFPLTVTSAQKNPTAFYLCASSAGRNTEAFFGQGTRLTVV.

This clone was counted once. This sample also contains other DNA sequences that code for the same CDR3. The gene calls are TRBV19 and TRBJ1-5; 9 nucleotides align to TRBD1. Trimming at V came to 5 bases and at J to 5 bases, leaving 4 bases not matched to a gene. Germline-derived CDR1 and CDR2 are LNHDA and SQIVND (reference sequence). This CDR3 has 14 residues. As DNA, the CDR3 is TGTGCCAGTAGTTCTACAGGGGGCTATCAGCCCCAGCATTTT. Translating gives CASSSTGGYQPQHF.

The chain carries TRBV7-9 and TRBJ1-1, with a possible D match to TRBD1 (6 bases). The CDR3 consists of 13 residues. Germline V CDR1 and CDR2: SEHNR, FQNEAQ (reference sequence). V was clipped by 6 bases and J by 0 bases, with 8 bases between them. The CDR3, as DNA: TGTGCCAGCAGTAGGGGGATGAACACTGAAGCTTTCTTT. This translates into CASSRGMNTEAFF.

This chain connects TRBV18 to TRBJ1-5; D is possibly TRBD1 (6 bases). V gave up 3 bases and J gave up 6 bases, with 15 bases separating them. This CDR3 has 15 amino acids. The germline V gene encodes CDR1 KGHSH and CDR2 LQKENI. The CDR3 spells CASSPGGQGGQPQHF. CDR3 bases: TGTGCCAGCTCACCTGGGGGGCAGGGAGGTCAGCCCCAGCATTTT. Drawing the rest from reference TRBV18 and TRBJ1-5, the complete variable domain is NAGVMQNPRHLVRRRGQEARLRCSPMKGHSHVYWYRQLPEEGLKFMVYLQKENIIDESGMPKERFSAEFPKEGPSILRIQQVVRGDSAAYFCASSPGGQGGQPQHFGDGTRLSIL.

This clone was found once. The genes are TRBV11-2 and TRBJ2-7; no firm D call. The V gene lost 5 bases and the J gene lost 3 bases, with 14 bases spanning the gap. From germline, CDR1 is SGHAT and CDR2 FQNNGV. The length of the CDR3 is 14 residues. CDR3 DNA: TGTGCCAGCAGCCCGAGCCCGCAGAACTACGAGCAGTACTTC. The encoded protein is CASSPSPQNYEQYF.